Each of the 17 T cell receptor beta chains below was sequenced from the same sample in a study of T cells of healthy individuals. In TCRdb, the 5' RACE reads were re-called with MiXCR into one record per CDR3 protein. The table shows around 98,000 distinct CDR3 sequences, with approximately 18% occurring only once. The receptors were sampled from a human donor in good health.

This clonotype was recorded many times. The chain is built from TRBV10-3 and TRBJ1-6; D gene uncertain. The CDR3 length is 13 residues. V lost 8 bases and J 0 bases, leaving 5 bases between the germline ends. Germline V CDR1 and CDR2: ENHRY, SYGVKD. CDR3 amino acids: CAIGSSYNSPLHF. CDR3 nucleotide sequence: TGTGCCATCGGAAGCTCCTATAATTCACCCCTCCACTTT.

This clonotype was counted many times. The V call is TRBV18, the J call TRBJ2-5; D remains ambiguous. The CDR3 extends over 13 amino acids. CDR1 is KGHSH, CDR2 LQKENI, per germline. The V gene lost 2 bases and the J gene lost 1 base, with 5 bases spanning the gap. The CDR3 nucleotides are TGTGCCAGCTCACCAGACACCCAAGAGACCCAGTACTTC. It is translated as CASSPDTQETQYF.

This clonotype was detected many times. This chain uses TRBV7-2 with TRBJ2-3; D gene unclear. V gave up 1 base and J gave up 8 bases, with 10 bases separating them. This CDR3 region has 13 residues. The germline V gene has CDR1 SGHTA and CDR2 FQGNSA. The CDR3 region is CASSLVDVGTQYF. The CDR3 DNA sequence: TGTGCCAGCAGCTTAGTCGACGTGGGTACGCAGTATTTT.

This rearrangement joins TRBV28 to TRBJ2-3; D not resolved. The CDR3 loop spans 13 amino acids. Trimming took off 6 bases at V and 1 base at J, with 8 bases between the two ends. Germline V CDR1 and CDR2: MDHEN, SYDVKM. The CDR3 nucleotides are TGTGCCAGCAGGGGGAAGCGCACAGATACGCAGTATTTT. It encodes CASRGKRTDTQYF. Using reference TRBV28 and TRBJ2-3 for the parts outside the CDR3, the full variable domain is DVKVTQSSRYLVKRTGEKVFLECVQDMDHENMFWYRQDPGLGLRLIYFSYDVKMKEKGDIPEGYSVSREKKERFSLILESASTNQTSMYLCASRGKRTDTQYFGPGTRLTVL.

This clonotype was observed many times. The rearrangement links TRBV27 to TRBJ2-3; 7 bases map to TRBD2. The CDR3 extends over 16 amino acids. Germline lookup yields CDR1 MNHEY and CDR2 SMNVEV (reference sequence). V gave up 2 bases and J gave up 2 bases; unmatched junction bases: 7. The CDR3 DNA follows: TGTGCCAGCAGTTTAATGGGCGGGAGTATCACAGATACGCAGTATTTT. Translating gives CASSLMGGSITDTQYF.

This clonotype was recorded a few times. This sequence joins TRBV20-1 and TRBJ2-7, with D perhaps TRBD1 (5 bases). Trimming took 0 bases from V and 4 from J, leaving 7 bases between them. Germline V gene sequence: CDR1 DFQATT, CDR2 SNEGSKA (reference sequence). The CDR3 covers 12 residues. CDR3 nucleotides: TGCAGTGCTAGAGAACAGGCGTACGAGCAGTACTTC. It codes for CSAREQAYEQYF.

There are many counts of this clonotype. The J gene is TRBJ2-7, the V gene TRBV15, with a possible D match to TRBD2 (6 bases). Trimming removed 0 bases at V and 3 bases at J, with 6 bases between. This CDR3 comprises 13 residues. Germline lookup yields CDR1 LNHNV and CDR2 YYDKDF (reference sequence). Here the CDR3 DNA reads TGTGCCACCAGCAGAGAGGGAGGCTACGAGCAGTACTTC. Protein sequence: CATSREGGYEQYF. The complete variable domain, with remaining parts taken from reference TRBV15 and TRBJ2-7, reads DAMVIQNPRYQVTQFGKPVTLSCSQTLNHNVMYWYQQKSSQAPKLLFHYYDKDFNNEADTPDNFQSRRPNTSFCFLDIRSPGLGDTAMYLCATSREGGYEQYFGPGTRLTVT.

This clonotype was recorded at least ten times. CDR3 protein: CSARLAGGNEQYF. CDR3 nucleotide sequence: TGCAGTGCCAGACTAGCGGGAGGGAACGAGCAGTACTTC. The rearrangement uses TRBV20-1 and TRBJ2-7, with TRBD2 matching over 14 bases. The germline gives CDR1 DFQATT, CDR2 SNEGSKA (reference sequence). V was clipped by 6 bases and J by 5 bases; unmatched bases: 3. The CDR3 extends over 13 amino acids.

The chain uses TRBV6-2 or TRBV6-3 and TRBJ1-4; D is unclear. The CDR3 covers 12 residues. Germline CDR1 is MNHEY and CDR2 is SVGEGT. The V end lost 5 bases, the J end lost 8 bases, and 9 bases lay between the germline ends. Here the CDR3 DNA reads TGTGCCAGCAGTCACACGGAGGAAAAACTGTTTTTT. Translated, it gives CASSHTEEKLFF.

The chain carries TRBV25-1 and TRBJ1-1; D may be TRBD1 (6 bases). The CDR3 has 16 residues. Germline CDR1 MGHDK, CDR2 SYGVNS. V gave up 7 bases and J gave up 5 bases, with 23 bases separating them. Here the CDR3 reads CASTSRGKGRGTEAFF. The DNA of the CDR3 is TGTGCCAGCACCTCTAGGGGGAAGGGGCGGGGGACTGAAGCTTTCTTT.

This clonotype was detected many times. As DNA, the CDR3 is TGTGCCAGCAGCTTCATAGTAGGAAACACCATATATTTT. It encodes CASSFIVGNTIYF. This sequence joins TRBV7-9 and TRBJ1-3; D not resolved. The V gene's germline CDR1 is SEHNR and CDR2 FQNEAQ (reference sequence). The CDR3 sequence is 13 residues long. Trimming removed 3 bases at V and 4 bases at J, with 7 bases between.

This clonotype was recorded a few times. J is TRBJ1-2 and V is TRBV7-8; tentative D call: TRBD1 (5 bases). The V gene's germline CDR1 is SGHVS and CDR2 FQNEAQ. There are 16 residues in the CDR3. V was pared by 2 bases and J by 3 bases, with 16 bases between. Here the CDR3 DNA reads TGTGCCAGCAGCTTACGGCTCCAGGGAGGCGACTATGGCTACACCTTC. Protein: CASSLRLQGGDYGYTF.

This clonotype turned up a few times. The rearrangement uses TRBV7-2 and TRBJ2-3; no definite D call. CDR3 length: 15 residues. Germline CDR1 is SGHTA and CDR2 is FQGNSA. The V and J ends lost 0 bases and 4 bases respectively, with 11 bases between them. The CDR3 region is CASSLAGITADTQYF. The CDR3 nucleotides are TGTGCCAGCAGCTTAGCGGGTATCACCGCAGATACGCAGTATTTT.

The rearrangement uses TRBV6-5 and TRBJ1-6; D is undetermined. CDR3 size: 13 residues. V dropped 0 bases and J dropped 7 bases, with 4 bases sitting between them. Per the germline V gene, CDR1 is MNHEY and CDR2 is SVGAGI. CDR3 residues: CASSYSRNSPLHF. In DNA, the CDR3 is TGTGCCAGCAGTTACTCGCGGAATTCACCCCTCCACTTT.

This clonotype was recorded many times. The rearrangement links TRBV19 to TRBJ1-1, with D perhaps matching TRBD1 (5 bases). Germline values: CDR1 LNHDA, CDR2 SQIVND (reference sequence). The V end was cut by 4 bases, the J end by 5 bases, with 14 bases between. The length of the CDR3 is 14 residues. The CDR3 reads CASSREQVGTEAFF. The CDR3, as DNA: TGTGCCAGTAGTAGAGAACAGGTAGGGACTGAAGCTTTCTTT.

This clonotype was detected only a few times. V gene TRBV7-6 combines with J gene TRBJ2-7; the D call may be TRBD1 or TRBD2 (5 bases each). The CDR3 is made up of 15 amino acids. Trimming took off 3 bases at V and 3 bases at J, with 15 bases between the two ends. Germline CDR1 reads SGHVS; CDR2 reads FNYEAQ. The CDR3 here is CASSFPRDGYYEQYF. CDR3 sequence (DNA): TGTGCCAGCAGCTTTCCCCGGGACGGGTACTACGAGCAGTACTTC.

A few counts support this clonotype. The V call is TRBV4-1, the J call TRBJ2-4; the D gene is possibly TRBD2 (5 bases). Germline CDR1 reads MGHRA; CDR2 reads YSYEKL. The CDR3 covers 14 residues. V gave up 7 bases and J gave up 3 bases, with 13 bases separating them. The CDR3 DNA reads as TGCGCCAGCACCCCCGGGGTTGGCAAAAACATTCAGTACTTC. It codes for CASTPGVGKNIQYF.